This T cell receptor beta chain was found in a study of T cell repertoires in cytomegalovirus infection. Study-wide findings and caveats: The study found HLA-C-restricted CMV-specific TCR beta clonotypes dominating the ex vivo response.

TCRdb itself ran the reads through MiXCR, one entry per CDR3 protein. The sample includes around 900,000 distinct CDR3 sequences, 30% to 40% of them seen just once. On this clonotype: Its matching antigen is unknown.

Germline V gene data show CDR1 as LNHDA and CDR2 as SQIVND (reference sequence). V gave up 8 bases and J gave up 3 bases, with 10 bases separating them. The CDR3 covers 12 residues. The TCR originated in a human donor in good health (CMV status not recorded). Some clones in this sample may be carry-over from other donors' samples. The specimen comprised cultured CD8+ T cells from PBMCs, sampled from culture after CMV antigen stimulation. The chain joins TRBV19 to TRBJ1-1; D gene unclear. This CDR3 is CASSESDTEAFF. The CDR3 coding sequence is TGTGCCAGTTCCGAATCTGACACTGAAGCTTTCTTT.